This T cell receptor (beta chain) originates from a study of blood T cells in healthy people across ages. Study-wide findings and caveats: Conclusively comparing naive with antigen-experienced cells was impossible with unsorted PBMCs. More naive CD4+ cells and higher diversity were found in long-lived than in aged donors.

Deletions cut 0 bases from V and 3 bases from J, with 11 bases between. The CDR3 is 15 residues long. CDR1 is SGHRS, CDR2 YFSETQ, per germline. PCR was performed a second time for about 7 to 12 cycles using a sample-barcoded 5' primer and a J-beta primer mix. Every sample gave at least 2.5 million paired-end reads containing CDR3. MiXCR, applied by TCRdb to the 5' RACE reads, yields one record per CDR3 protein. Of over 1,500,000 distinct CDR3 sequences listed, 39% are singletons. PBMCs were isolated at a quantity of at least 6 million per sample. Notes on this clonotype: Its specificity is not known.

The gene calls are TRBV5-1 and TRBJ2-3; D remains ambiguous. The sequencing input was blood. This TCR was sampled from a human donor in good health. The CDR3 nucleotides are TGCGCCAGCAGCTTGGGTACCGAGCCGACAGATACGCAGTATTTT. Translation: CASSLGTEPTDTQYF.